This T cell receptor beta chain came from a study of T-cell memory formation after mild COVID-19. Study-level background: In these data, TCR clusters were largely donor specific.

Trimming took 1 base from V and 3 from J; bases not matched to a gene: 2. Germline loops: CDR1 DFQATT, CDR2 SNEGSKA (reference sequence). This CDR3 has 14 residues. This clonotype appeared a few times. TCRdb re-called the 5' RACE reads through MiXCR, storing one row per CDR3 protein. Here the sample spans around 320,000 distinct CDR3 sequences, around 28% being singletons. The sample consisted of PBMCs or a T cell subset sorted from them (not recorded which). This clonotype was obtained from an adult woman who had mild COVID-19 (a few samples of this study predate the infection). Cell type and time point are not known. V gene TRBV20-1 combines with J gene TRBJ2-7; 11 bases match TRBD2. Written as DNA, the CDR3 is TGCAGTGCTAGAGGGACTAGCGGGTACTACGAGCAGTACTTC. It encodes CSARGTSGYYEQYF.